The clone carrying this T cell receptor beta chain has only a few counts. What it binds is unknown. The V gene's germline CDR1 is SGHNT and CDR2 YENEEA. The CDR3 contains 14 residues. Trimming took off 4 bases at V and 2 bases at J, with 12 bases between the two ends. This sample was included in a study of identical twins. TCRdb recomputed calls from the 5' RACE reads with MiXCR, one row per CDR3 protein. The data contain about 190,000 distinct CDR3 sequences, roughly 15% of them seen just once; the ten biggest clones take up around two fifths. Whole-study results and caveats: Alpha sequences that were out-of-frame and twin-shared showed an excess of low generation probability. Conclusions rested on cross-sectional statistics rather than following the same donors.

The same specimen was also included in a second study, on T cells expressing NK-cell markers. That work contributes: Among several donors, these clonotypes also ranked first in the CD3+CD56-NKG2C+ fraction.

Sequenced material: CD8+ T cells sorted from blood. The genes are TRBV11-3 and TRBJ2-7, with D perhaps being TRBD1 or TRBD2 (5 bases each). This sequence was found in a young woman in good health. This CDR3 is CASSSRDGPYEQYF. In nucleotides, the CDR3 is TGTGCCAGCAGCTCCCGGGACGGACCCTACGAGCAGTACTTC. The whole variable domain, remainder taken from reference TRBV11-3 and TRBJ2-7, is EAGVVQSPRYKIIEKKQPVAFWCNPISGHNTLYWYLQNLGQGPELLIRYENEEAVDDSQLPKDRFSAERLKGVDSTLKIQPAELGDSAVYLCASSSRDGPYEQYFGPGTRLTVT.